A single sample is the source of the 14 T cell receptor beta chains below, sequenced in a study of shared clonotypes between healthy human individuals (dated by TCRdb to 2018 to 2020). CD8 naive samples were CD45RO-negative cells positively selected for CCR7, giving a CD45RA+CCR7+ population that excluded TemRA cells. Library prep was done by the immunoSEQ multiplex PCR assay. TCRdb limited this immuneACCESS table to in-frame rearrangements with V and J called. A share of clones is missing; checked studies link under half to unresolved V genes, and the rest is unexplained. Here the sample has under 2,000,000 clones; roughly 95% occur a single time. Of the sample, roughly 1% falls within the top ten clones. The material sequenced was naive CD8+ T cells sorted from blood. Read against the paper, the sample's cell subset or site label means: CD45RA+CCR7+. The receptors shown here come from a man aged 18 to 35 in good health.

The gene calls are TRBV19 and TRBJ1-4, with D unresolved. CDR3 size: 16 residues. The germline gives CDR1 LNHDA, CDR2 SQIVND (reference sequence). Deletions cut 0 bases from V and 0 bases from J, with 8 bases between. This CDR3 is CASSIDPAATNEKLFF. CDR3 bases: TGTGCCAGTAGTATAGATCCGGCAGCAACTAATGAAAAACTGTTTTTT.

In nucleotides, the CDR3 is TGCGCCAGCAGTGAGTTCGGCTACACCTTC. This gives the protein CASSEFGYTF. The chain uses TRBV10-1 and TRBJ1-2, with D uncertain. CDR3 length: 10 amino acids. Germline V gene lookup returns CDR1 WNHNN and CDR2 SYGVQD (reference sequence). Trimming pared 1 base from V and 8 bases from J, leaving 2 bases between.

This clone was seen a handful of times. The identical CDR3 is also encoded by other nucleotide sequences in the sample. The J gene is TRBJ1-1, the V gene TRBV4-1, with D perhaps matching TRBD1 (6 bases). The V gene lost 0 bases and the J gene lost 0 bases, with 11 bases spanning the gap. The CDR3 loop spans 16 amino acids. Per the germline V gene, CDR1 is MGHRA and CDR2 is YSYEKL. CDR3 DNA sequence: TGCGCCAGCAGCCAAGATCGGCAGGGGATGAACACTGAAGCTTTCTTT. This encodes CASSQDRQGMNTEAFF.

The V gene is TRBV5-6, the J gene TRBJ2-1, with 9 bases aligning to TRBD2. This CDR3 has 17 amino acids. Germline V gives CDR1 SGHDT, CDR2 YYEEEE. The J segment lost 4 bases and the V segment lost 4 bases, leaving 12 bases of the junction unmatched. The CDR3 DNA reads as TGTGCCAGCAGCCATACCCTGGGACTAGCAGTTTACAATGAGCAGTTCTTC. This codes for CASSHTLGLAVYNEQFF.

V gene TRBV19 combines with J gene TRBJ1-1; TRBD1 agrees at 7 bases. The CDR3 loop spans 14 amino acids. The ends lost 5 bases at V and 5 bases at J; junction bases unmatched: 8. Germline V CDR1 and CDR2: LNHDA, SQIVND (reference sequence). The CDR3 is CASSYRTGVTEAFF. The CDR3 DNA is TGTGCCAGTAGTTATCGAACAGGGGTGACTGAAGCTTTCTTT.

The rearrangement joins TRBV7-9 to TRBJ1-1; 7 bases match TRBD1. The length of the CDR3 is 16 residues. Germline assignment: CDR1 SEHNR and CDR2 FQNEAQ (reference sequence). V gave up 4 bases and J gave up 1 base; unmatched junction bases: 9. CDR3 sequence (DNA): TGTGCCAGCAGCTCAACAGGGGAGGCTCCGAACACTGAAGCTTTCTTT. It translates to CASSSTGEAPNTEAFF.

CDR3 sequence: CASSEWVLGNTEAFF. The CDR3 coding sequence is TGTGCCAGCAGCGAGTGGGTTTTGGGGAACACTGAAGCTTTCTTT. The rearrangement joins TRBV6-1 to TRBJ1-1, with no clear D. Looked up from germline, CDR1 is MNHNS and CDR2 is SASEGT. The CDR3 runs to 15 residues. The V end was cut by 6 bases, the J end by 1 base, with 15 bases between.

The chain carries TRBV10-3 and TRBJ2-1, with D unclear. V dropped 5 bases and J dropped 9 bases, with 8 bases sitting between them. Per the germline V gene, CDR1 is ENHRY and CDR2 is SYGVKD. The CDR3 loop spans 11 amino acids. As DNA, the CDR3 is TGTGCCATCAGTCCACCGGGTGAGCAGTTCTTC. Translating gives CAISPPGEQFF.

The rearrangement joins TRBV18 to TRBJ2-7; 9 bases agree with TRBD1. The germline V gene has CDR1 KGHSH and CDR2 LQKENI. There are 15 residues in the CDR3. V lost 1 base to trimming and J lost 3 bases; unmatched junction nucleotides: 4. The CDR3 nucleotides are TGTGCCAGCTCACCACTGAGGGACAGGGTCTACGAGCAGTACTTC. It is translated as CASSPLRDRVYEQYF.

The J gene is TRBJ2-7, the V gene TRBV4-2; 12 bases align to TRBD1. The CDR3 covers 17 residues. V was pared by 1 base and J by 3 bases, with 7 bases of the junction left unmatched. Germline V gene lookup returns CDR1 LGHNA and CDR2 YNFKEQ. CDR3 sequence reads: CASSQVQGTGGVYEQYF. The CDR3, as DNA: TGTGCCAGCAGCCAAGTGCAGGGGACAGGGGGCGTCTACGAGCAGTACTTC.

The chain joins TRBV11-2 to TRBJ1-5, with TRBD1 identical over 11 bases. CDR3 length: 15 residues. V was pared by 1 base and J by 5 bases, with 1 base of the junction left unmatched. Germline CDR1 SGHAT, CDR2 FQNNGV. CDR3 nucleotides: TGTGCCAGCAGCTTAGGGACAGGGGGCGATCAGCCCCAGCATTTT. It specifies CASSLGTGGDQPQHF.

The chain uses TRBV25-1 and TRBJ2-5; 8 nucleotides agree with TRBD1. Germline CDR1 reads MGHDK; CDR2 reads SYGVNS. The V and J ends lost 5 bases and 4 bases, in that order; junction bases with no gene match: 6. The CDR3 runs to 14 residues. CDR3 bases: TGTGCCAGCAGTCTGCCAGGGGGCCGAGAGACCCAGTACTTC. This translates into CASSLPGGRETQYF. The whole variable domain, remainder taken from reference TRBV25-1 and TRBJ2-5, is EADIYQTPRYLVIGTGKKITLECSQTMGHDKMYWYQQDPGMELHLIHYSYGVNSTEKGDLSSESTVSRIRTEHFPLTLESARPSHTSQYLCASSLPGGRETQYFGPGTRLLVL.

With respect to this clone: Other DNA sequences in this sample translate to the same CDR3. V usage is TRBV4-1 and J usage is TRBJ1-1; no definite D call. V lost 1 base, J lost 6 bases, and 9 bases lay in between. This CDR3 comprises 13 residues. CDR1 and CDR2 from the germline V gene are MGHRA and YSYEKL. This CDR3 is CASSQVGVPEAFF. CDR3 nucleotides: TGCGCCAGCAGCCAAGTCGGTGTCCCTGAAGCTTTCTTT.

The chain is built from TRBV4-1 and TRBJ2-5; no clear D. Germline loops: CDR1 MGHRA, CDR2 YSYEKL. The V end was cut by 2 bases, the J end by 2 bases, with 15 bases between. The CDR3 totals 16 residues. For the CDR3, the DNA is TGCGCCAGCAGCCAAACGACGGGTGTGGGACAAGAGACCCAGTACTTC. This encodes CASSQTTGVGQETQYF.